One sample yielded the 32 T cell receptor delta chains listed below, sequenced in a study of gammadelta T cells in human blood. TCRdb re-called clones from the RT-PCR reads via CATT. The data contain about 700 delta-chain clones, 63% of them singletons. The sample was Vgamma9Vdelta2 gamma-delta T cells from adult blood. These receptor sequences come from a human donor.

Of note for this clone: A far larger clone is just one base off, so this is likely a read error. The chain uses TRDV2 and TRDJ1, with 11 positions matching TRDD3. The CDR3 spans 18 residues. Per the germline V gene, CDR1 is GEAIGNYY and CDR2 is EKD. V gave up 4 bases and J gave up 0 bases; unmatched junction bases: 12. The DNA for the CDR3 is TGTGCCTGTGATAACCTCCCTGGGGGATACCAGTACACCGATAAACTCATCTTT. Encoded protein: CACDNLPGGYQYTDKLIF.

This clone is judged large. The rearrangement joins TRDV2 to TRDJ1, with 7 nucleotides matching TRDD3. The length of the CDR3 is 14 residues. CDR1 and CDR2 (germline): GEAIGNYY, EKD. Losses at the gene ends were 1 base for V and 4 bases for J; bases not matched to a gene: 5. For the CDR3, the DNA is TGTGCCTGTGACACGTGGGGGACCAACGATAAACTCATCTTT. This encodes CACDTWGTNDKLIF.

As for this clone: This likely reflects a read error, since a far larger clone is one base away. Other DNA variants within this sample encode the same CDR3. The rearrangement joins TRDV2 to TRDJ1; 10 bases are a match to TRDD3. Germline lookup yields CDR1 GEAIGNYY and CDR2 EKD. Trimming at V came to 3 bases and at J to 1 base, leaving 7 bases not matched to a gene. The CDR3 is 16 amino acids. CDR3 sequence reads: CACDHVGDTGTDKLIF. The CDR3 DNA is TGTGCCTGTGACCACGTGGGGGATACAGGCACCGATAAACTCATCTTT.

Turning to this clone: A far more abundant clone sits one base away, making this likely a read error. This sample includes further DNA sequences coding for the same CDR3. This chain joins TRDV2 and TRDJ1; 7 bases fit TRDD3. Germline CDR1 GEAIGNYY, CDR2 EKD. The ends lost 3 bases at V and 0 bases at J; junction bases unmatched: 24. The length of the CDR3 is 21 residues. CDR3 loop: CACDPLSTGGSPNPYTDKLIF. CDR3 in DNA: TGTGCCTGTGACCCCTTAAGTACCGGGGGATCCCCAAACCCGTACACCGATAAACTCATCTTT.

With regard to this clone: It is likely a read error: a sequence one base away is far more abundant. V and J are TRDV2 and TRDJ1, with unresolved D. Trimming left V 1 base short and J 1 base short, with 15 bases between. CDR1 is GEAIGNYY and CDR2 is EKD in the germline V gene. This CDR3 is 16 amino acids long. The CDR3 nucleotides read TGTGCCTGTGACACGCTGTGGGACAGAGGCACCGATAAACTCATCTTT. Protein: CACDTLWDRGTDKLIF.

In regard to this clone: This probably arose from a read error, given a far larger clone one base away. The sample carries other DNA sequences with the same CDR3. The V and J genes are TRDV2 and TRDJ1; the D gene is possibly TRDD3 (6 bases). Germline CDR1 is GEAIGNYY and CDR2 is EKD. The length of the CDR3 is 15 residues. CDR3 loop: CACDMAGIGTDKLIF. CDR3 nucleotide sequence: TGTGCCTGCGACATGGCGGGGATCGGAACCGATAAACTCATCTTT.

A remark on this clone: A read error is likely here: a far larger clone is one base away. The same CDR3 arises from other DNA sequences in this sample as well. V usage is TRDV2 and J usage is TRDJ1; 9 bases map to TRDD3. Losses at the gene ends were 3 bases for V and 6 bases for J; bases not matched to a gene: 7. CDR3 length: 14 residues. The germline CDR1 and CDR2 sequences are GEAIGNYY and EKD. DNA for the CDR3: TGTGCCTGTGACCCCTTACTGGGGGACAATAAACTCATCTTT. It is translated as CACDPLLGDNKLIF.

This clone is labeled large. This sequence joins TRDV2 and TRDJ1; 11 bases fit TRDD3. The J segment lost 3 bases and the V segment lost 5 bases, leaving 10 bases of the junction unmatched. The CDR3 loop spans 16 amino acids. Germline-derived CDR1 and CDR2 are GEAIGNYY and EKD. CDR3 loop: CACAGLTGGYSDKLIF. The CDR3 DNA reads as TGTGCCTGTGCCGGACTTACTGGGGGATATTCCGATAAACTCATCTTT.

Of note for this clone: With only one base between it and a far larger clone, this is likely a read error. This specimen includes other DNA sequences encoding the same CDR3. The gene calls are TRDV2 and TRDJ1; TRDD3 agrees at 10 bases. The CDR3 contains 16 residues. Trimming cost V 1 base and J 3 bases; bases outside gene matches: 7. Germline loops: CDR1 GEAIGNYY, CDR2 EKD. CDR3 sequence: CACDTLGDTLPDKLIF. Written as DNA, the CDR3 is TGTGCCTGTGACACATTGGGGGATACTTTACCCGATAAACTCATCTTT.

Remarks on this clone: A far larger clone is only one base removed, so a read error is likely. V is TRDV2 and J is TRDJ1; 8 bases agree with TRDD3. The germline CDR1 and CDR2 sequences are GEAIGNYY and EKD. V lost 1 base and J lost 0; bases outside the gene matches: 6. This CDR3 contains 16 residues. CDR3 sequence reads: CACDTRGDKDTDKLIF. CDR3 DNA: TGTGCCTGTGACACTCGGGGGGATAAGGACACCGATAAACTCATCTTT.

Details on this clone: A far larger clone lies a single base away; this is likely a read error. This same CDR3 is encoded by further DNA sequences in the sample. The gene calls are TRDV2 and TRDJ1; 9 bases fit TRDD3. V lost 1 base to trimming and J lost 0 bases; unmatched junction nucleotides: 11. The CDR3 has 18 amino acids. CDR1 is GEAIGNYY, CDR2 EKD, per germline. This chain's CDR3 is CACDTLVLGDPYTDKLIF. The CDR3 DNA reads TGTGCCTGTGACACGCTTGTACTGGGGGACCCTTACACCGATAAACTCATCTTT.

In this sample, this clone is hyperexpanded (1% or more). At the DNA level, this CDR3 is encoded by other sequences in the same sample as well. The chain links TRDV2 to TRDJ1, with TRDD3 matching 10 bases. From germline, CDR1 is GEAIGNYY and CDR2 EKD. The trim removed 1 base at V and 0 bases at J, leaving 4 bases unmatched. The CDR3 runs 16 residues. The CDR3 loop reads CACDTLGDKDTDKLIF. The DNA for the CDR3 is TGTGCCTGTGACACTCTGGGGGATAAGGACACCGATAAACTCATCTTT.

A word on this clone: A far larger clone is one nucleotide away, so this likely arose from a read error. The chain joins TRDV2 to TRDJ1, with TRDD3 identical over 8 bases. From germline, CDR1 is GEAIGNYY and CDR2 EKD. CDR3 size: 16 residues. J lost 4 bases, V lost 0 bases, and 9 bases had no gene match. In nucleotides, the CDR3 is TGTGCCTGTGACACCGTTAGTCTGGGGGACCACGATAAACTCATCTTT. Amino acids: CACDTVSLGDHDKLIF.

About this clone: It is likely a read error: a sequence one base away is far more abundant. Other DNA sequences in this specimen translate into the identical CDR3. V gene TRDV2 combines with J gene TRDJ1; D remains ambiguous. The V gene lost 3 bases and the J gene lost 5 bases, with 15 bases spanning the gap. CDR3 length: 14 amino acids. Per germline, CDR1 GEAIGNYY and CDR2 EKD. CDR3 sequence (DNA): TGTGCCTGTGACTCACTACTGCTAACTGATAAACTCATCTTT. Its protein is CACDSLLLTDKLIF.

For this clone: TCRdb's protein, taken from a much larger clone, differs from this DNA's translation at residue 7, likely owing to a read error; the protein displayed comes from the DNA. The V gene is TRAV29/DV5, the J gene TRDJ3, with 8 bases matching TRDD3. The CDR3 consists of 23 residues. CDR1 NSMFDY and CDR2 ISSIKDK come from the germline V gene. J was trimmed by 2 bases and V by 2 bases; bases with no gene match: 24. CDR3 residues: CAARYSLPPGAGGRPWDTRQMFF. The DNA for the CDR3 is TGTGCAGCAAGATACTCCCTCCCCCCAGGGGCTGGGGGACGACCCTGGGACACCCGACAGATGTTTTTC.

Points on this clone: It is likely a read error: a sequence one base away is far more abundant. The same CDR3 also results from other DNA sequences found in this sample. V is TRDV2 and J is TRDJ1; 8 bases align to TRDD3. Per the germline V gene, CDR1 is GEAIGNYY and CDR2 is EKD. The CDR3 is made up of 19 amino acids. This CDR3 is CACDTVQPPYGGSAAKLIF. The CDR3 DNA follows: TGTGCTTGTGACACCGTACAACCTCCTTATGGGGGATCCGCTGCTAAACTCATCTTT.

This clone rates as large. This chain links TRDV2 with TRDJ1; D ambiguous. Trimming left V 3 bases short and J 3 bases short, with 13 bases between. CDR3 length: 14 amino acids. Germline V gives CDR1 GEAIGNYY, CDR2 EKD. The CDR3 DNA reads TGTGCCTGTGACCCTGTTCCATACTCCGATAAACTCATCTTT. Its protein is CACDPVPYSDKLIF.

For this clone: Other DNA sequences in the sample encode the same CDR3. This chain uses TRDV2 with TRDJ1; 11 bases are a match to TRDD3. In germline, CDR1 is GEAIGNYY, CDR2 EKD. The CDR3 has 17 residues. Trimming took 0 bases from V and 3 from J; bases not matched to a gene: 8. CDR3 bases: TGTGCCTGTGACACCGTGCTGGGGGATACTCTTGCCGATAAACTCATCTTT. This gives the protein CACDTVLGDTLADKLIF.

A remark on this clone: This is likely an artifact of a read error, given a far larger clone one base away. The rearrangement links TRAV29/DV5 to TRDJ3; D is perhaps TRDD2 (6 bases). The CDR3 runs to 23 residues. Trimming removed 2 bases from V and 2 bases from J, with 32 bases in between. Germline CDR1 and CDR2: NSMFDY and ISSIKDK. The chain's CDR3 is CAARYSFPPGAEGRPWDTRQMFF. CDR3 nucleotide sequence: TGTGCAGCAAGATACTCCTTCCCCCCAGGGGCTGAGGGACGACCCTGGGACACCCGACAGATGTTTTTC.

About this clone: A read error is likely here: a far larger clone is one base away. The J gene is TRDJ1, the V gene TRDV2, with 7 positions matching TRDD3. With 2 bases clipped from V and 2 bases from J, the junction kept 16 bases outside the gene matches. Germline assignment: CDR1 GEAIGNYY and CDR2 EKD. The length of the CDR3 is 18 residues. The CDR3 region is CACDKLTTGELRTDKLIF. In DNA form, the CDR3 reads TGTGCCTGTGACAAACTTACTACTGGGGAATTAAGAACCGATAAACTCATCTTT.

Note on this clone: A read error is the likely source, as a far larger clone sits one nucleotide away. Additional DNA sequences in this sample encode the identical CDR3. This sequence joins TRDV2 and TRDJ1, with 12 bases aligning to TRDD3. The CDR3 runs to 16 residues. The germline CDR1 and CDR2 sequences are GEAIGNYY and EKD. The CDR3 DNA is TGTGCCTGTGACACACTGGGGGATACTTTACCCGATAAGCTCATCTTT. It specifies CACDTLGDTLPDKLIF.

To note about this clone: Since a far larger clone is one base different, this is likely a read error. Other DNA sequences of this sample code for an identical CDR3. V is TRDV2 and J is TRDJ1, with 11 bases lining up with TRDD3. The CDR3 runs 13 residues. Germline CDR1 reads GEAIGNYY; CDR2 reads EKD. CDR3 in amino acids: CACDPVLGDKLIF. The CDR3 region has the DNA TGTGCCTGTGACCCGGTACTGGGGGATAAACTTATCTTT.

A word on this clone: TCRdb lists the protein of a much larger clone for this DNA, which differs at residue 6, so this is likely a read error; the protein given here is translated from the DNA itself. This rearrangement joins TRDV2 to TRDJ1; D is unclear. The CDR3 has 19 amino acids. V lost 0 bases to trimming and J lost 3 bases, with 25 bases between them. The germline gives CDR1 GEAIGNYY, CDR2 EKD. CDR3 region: CACDTGSSPSTFPSDKLIF. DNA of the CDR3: TGTGCCTGTGACACCGGGAGCTCTCCGTCCACCTTTCCCTCCGATAAACTCATCTTT.

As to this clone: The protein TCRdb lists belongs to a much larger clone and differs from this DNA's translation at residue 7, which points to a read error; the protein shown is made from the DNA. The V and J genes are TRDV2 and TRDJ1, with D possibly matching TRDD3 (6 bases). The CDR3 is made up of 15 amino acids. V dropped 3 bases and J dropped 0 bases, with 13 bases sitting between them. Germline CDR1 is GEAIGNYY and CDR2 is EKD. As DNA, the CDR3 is TGTGCCTGTGACTACTGGGAGACCAACACCGATAAACTCATCTTT. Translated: CACDYWETNTDKLIF.

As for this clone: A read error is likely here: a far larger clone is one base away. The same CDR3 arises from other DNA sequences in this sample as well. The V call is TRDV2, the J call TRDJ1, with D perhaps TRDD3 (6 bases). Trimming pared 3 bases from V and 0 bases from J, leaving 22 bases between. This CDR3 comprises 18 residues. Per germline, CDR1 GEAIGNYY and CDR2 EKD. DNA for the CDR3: TGTGCCTGTGACGAGATTACCGGGGGAGCGCCTTACACCGATAAACTCATCTTT. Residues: CACDEITGGAPYTDKLIF.

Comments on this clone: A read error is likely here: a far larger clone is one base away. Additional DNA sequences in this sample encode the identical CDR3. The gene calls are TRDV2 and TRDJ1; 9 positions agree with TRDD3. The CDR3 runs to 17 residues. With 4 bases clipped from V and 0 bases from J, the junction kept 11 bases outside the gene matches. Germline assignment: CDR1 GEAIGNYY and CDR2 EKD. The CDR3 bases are TGTGCCTGTGATAAACTGGGGGACACAGAGTACACCGATAAACTCATCTTT. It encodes CACDKLGDTEYTDKLIF.

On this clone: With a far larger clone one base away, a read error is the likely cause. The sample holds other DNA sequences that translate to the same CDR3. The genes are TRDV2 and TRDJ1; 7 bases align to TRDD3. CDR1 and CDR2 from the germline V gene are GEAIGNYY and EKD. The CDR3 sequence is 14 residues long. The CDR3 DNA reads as TGTGCCTGTGACAGCTGGGGGGGCACCGATAAACTCATCTTC. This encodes CACDSWGGTDKLIF.

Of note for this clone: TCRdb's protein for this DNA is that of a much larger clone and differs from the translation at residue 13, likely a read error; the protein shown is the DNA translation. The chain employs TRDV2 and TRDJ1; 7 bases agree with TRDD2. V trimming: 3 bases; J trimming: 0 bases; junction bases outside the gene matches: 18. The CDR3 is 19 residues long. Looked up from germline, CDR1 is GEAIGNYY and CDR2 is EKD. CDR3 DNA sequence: TGTGCCTGTGACCGTCTTTCCTACGAGTCTCGGTTGCACACCGATAAACTCATCTTT. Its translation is CACDRLSYESRLHTDKLIF.

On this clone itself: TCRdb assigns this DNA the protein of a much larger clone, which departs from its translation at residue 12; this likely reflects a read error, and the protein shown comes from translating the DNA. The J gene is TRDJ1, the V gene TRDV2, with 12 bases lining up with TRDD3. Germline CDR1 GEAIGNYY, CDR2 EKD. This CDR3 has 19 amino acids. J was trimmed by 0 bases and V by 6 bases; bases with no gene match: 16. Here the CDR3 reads CACTALSTGGYSDTDKLIF. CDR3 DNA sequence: TGTGCCTGTACGGCCCTCTCTACTGGGGGATACTCGGACACCGATAAACTCATCTTT.

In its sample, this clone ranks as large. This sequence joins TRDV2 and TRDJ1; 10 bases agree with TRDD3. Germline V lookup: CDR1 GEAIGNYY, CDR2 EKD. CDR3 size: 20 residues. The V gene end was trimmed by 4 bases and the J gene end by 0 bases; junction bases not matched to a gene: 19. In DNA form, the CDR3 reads TGTGCCTGTGAAATACTTCCTACGGGGGATACGACGCACGACACCGATAAACTCATCTTT. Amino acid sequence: CACEILPTGDTTHDTDKLIF.

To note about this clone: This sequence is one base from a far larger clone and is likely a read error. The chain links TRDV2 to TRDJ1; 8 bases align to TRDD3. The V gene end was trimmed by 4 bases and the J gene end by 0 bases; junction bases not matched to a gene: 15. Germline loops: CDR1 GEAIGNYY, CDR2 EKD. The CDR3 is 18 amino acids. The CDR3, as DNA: TGTGCCTGTGATAGCCTCCCTGGGGGACACCAGTACACCGATAAACTCATCTTT. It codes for CACDSLPGGHQYTDKLIF.

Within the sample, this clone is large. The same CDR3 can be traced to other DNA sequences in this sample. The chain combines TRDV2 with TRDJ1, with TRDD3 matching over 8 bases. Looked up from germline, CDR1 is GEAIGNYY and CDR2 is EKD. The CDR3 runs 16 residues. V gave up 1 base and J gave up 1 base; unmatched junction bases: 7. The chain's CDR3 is CACDTLGDRGTDKLIF. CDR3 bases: TGTGCCTGTGACACGCTGGGGGACAGAGGCACCGATAAACTCATCTTT.